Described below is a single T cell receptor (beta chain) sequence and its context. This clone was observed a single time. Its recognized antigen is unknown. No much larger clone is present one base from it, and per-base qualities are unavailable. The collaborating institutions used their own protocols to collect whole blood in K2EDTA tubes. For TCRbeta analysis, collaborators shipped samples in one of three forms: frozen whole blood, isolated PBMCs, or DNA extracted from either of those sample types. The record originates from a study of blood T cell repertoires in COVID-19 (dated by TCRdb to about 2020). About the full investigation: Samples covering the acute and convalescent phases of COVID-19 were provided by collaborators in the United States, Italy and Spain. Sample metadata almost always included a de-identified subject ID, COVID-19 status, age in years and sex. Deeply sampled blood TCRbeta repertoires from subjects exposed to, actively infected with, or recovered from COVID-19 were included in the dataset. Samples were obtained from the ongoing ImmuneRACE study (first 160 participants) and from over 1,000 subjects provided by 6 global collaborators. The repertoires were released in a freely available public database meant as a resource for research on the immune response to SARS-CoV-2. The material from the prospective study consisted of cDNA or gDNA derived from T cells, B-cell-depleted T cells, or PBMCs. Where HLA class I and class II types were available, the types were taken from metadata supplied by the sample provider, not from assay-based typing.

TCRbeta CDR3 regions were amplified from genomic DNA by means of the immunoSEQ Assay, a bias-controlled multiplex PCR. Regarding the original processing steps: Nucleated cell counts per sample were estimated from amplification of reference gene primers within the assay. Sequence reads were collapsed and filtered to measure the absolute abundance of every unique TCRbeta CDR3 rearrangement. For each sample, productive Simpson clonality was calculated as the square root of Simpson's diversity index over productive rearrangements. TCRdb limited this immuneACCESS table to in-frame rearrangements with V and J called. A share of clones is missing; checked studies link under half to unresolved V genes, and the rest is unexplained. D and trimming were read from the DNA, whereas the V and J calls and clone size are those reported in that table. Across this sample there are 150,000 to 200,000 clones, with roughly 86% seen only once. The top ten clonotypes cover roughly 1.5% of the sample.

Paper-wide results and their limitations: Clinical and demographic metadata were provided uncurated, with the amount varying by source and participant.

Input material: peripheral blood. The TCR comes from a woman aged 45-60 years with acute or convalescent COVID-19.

Here is the DNA: TGTGCCAGCAGACCCCGTCGACAGGGACTCTGGGAGACCCAGTACTTC. This is translated as CASRPRRQGLWETQYF. The rearranged chain carries TRBV6-6 and TRBJ2-5; the D segment could be TRBD1, given 7 matching bases. As encoded in the germline V gene (reference sequence), CDR1 is MNHNY while CDR2 is SVGAGI. V sheds 6 bases and J sheds 5 bases, leaving 22 bases between their ends. The CDR3, from cysteine to phenylalanine, totals 16 residues. The CDR3 DNA has 48 bases and is translated from base 1.